These T cell receptor beta chains were read from a single sample in a study of Ad26.COV2.S vaccination and SARS-CoV-2 variants. TCRdb keeps only in-frame clones here, not all; method: immunoSEQ multiplex PCR. The sample carries hundreds of thousands of clones, 83% recorded once. The starting material was peripheral blood, obtained in a trial of Ad26.COV2.S vaccine versus placebo. The receptor source for this set is a person between 18 and 65 years old who received the Ad26.COV2.S COVID-19 vaccine or a placebo. Both conserved end residues are part of each CDR3. Fields, in order: J gene, D gene, clone size, V gene, CDR3 protein, CDR3 DNA. The D gene is left open where the match is weak. A row's size may be missing; if present it is once, few, many or a size class.

TRBJ2-1	TRBD2	-	TRBV7-9	CASSLFRLAGYEQFF	TGTGCCAGCAGCTTGTTCCGACTAGCGGGCTATGAGCAGTTCTTC
TRBJ2-3	TRBD2	-	TRBV5-8	CASSILAGSTDTQYF	TGTGCCAGCAGCATACTAGCGGGAAGCACAGATACGCAGTATTTT
TRBJ1-1	-	-	TRBV18	CASTQGVTEAFF	TGTGCCAGCACACAGGGAGTCACTGAAGCTTTCTTT
TRBJ2-7	-	-	TRBV12-5	CASGLAPTADLSYEQYF	TGTGCTAGTGGTTTGGCCCCGACGGCCGATTTATCCTACGAGCAGTACTTC
TRBJ1-4	-	once	TRBV3-1/TRBV3-2	CASSQQGINEKLFF	TGTGCCAGCAGCCAACAGGGGATTAATGAAAAACTGTTTTTT
TRBJ1-2	-	-	TRBV6-5	CASIAGTDLYGYTF	TGTGCCAGCATAGCAGGGACCGACCTCTATGGCTACACCTTC
TRBJ1-4	-	-	TRBV24-1	CATRTGPTNEKLFF	TGTGCCACTCGAACCGGGCCAACTAATGAAAAACTGTTTTTT
TRBJ2-7	-	once	TRBV19	CASSGSLGGSGEQYF	TGTGCCAGTAGTGGGTCTTTAGGAGGGTCGGGCGAGCAGTACTTC
TRBJ1-2	-	few	TRBV7-2	CASSLTRDYGYTF	TGTGCCAGCAGCTTGACCAGAGACTATGGCTACACCTTC
TRBJ1-1	TRBD1	-	TRBV3-1/TRBV3-2	CPSTLMGQLNTEAFF	TGTCCTTCTACCCTCATGGGACAGTTGAACACTGAAGCTTTCTTT
TRBJ1-3	-	-	TRBV29-1	CSVESQGKGSGNTIYF	TGCAGCGTTGAATCGCAGGGGAAGGGCTCTGGAAACACCATATATTTT
TRBJ1-2	-	-	TRBV19	CVASPGLNYGYTF	TGTGTCGCCTCGCCGGGGCTTAACTATGGCTACACCTTC
TRBJ2-5	TRBD1	-	TRBV24-1	CATSDLTGKGETQYF	TGTGCCACCAGTGACCTGACAGGGAAAGGGGAGACCCAGTACTTC
TRBJ2-7	-	-	TRBV11-3	CASSLLTGQRGQYF	TGTGCCAGCAGCCTCCTGACAGGCCAGCGTGGGCAGTACTTC
TRBJ1-5	-	-	TRBV12-3/TRBV12-4	CASSLGGLAPQHF	TGTGCCAGCAGTTTAGGGGGGCTGGCGCCCCAGCATTTT
TRBJ1-1	-	-	TRBV10-2	CASTRAGSNTEAFF	TGCGCCAGCACCCGGGCCGGGAGTAACACTGAAGCTTTCTTT
TRBJ2-7	-	-	TRBV7-8	CASSLAGTYEQYF	TGTGCCAGCAGCTTAGCCGGGACCTACGAGCAGTACTTC
TRBJ1-2	-	-	TRBV11-2	CASSFAREGYTF	TGTGCCAGCAGCTTCGCCCGGGAGGGCTACACCTTC
TRBJ1-2	TRBD1	-	TRBV18	CASSPLTGDGYTF	TGTGCCAGCTCACCCTTAACAGGGGATGGCTACACCTTC
TRBJ2-3	TRBD2	-	TRBV5-5	CASSPHLAGADTQYF	TGTGCCAGCAGCCCCCACTTAGCGGGAGCAGATACGCAGTATTTT
TRBJ2-5	TRBD2	-	TRBV10-2	CASSESRLAGMQETQYF	TGCGCCAGCAGCGAATCCCGACTAGCGGGGATGCAAGAGACCCAGTACTTC
TRBJ2-1	-	once	TRBV24-1	CATSDSGAVGFGEQFF	TGTGCCACCAGTGATTCGGGGGCTGTGGGGTTTGGTGAGCAGTTCTTC
TRBJ2-7	-	-	TRBV10-3	CAISEGGEQYF	TGTGCCATCAGTGAGGGAGGCGAGCAGTACTTC
TRBJ1-3	-	-	TRBV19	CASNVNRNTIYF	TGTGCCAGTAATGTAAACCGGAACACCATATATTTT
TRBJ1-1	-	-	TRBV12-3/TRBV12-4	CASSYRQGSEAFF	TGTGCCAGCAGTTATCGGCAGGGGTCTGAAGCTTTCTTT
TRBJ1-2	TRBD1	-	TRBV2	CASSVPRDSPGYTF	TGTGCCAGCAGCGTGCCCCGGGACAGCCCTGGCTACACCTTC
TRBJ2-1	-	-	TRBV9	CASSPLSGAEYNEQFF	TGTGCCAGCAGCCCCCTGAGTGGCGCGGAATACAATGAGCAGTTCTTC
TRBJ1-6	TRBD1	-	TRBV5-1	CASSRQGISSYNSPLHF	TGCGCCAGCAGCCGACAGGGGATTTCGTCCTATAATTCACCCCTCCACTTT
TRBJ2-2	-	-	TRBV19	CASKGGELFF	TGTGCCAGTAAGGGCGGGGAGCTGTTTTTT
TRBJ2-1	-	-	TRBV12-3/TRBV12-4	CASSLHSEQFF	TGTGCCAGCAGTTTACATAGTGAGCAGTTCTTC
TRBJ2-3	-	-	TRBV10-3	CAISGSDTQYF	TGTGCCATCAGTGGATCAGATACGCAGTATTTT
TRBJ1-2	-	-	TRBV5-1	CASSSSWNYGYTF	TGCGCCAGCAGCTCCAGCTGGAACTATGGCTACACCTTC
TRBJ2-7	TRBD1	-	TRBV6-5	CASSYLDRDLYEQYF	TGTGCCAGCAGTTACCTTGACAGGGACCTCTACGAGCAGTACTTC
TRBJ2-7	-	-	TRBV3-1/TRBV3-2	CASSQAGTFSYEQYF	TGTGCCAGCAGCCAAGCCGGGACTTTCTCCTACGAGCAGTACTTC
TRBJ2-1	-	-	TRBV28	CASRTHGHEQFF	TGTGCCAGCAGGACTCATGGGCATGAGCAGTTCTTC
TRBJ2-1	-	-	TRBV4-2	CASSQGTQQFF	TGTGCCAGCAGCCAGGGGACGCAGCAGTTCTTC
TRBJ2-5	TRBD1	-	TRBV24-1	CATSDTGVPETQYF	TGTGCCACCAGTGACACAGGGGTCCCAGAGACCCAGTACTTC
TRBJ2-3	-	-	TRBV30	CAWSVVPEDTQYF	TGTGCCTGGAGTGTAGTCCCCGAAGATACGCAGTATTTT
TRBJ2-3	TRBD2	many	TRBV4-2	CASSQEASGGADTQYF	TGTGCCAGCAGCCAAGAAGCTAGCGGGGGGGCTGATACGCAGTATTTT
TRBJ2-1	TRBD1	-	TRBV6-1	CASSVGQGSPYNEQFF	TGTGCCAGCAGTGTGGGACAGGGGTCCCCCTACAATGAGCAGTTCTTC
TRBJ2-1	-	-	TRBV7-2	CASSRGVSNEQFF	TGTGCCAGCAGCCGGGGCGTCAGCAATGAGCAGTTCTTC
TRBJ2-1	-	once	TRBV4-1	CASSQMFITENEQFF	TGCGCCAGCAGCCAGATGTTTATCACGGAGAATGAGCAGTTCTTC
TRBJ2-5	-	-	TRBV10-1	CASSESGFVGEETQYF	TGCGCCAGCAGTGAGTCGGGATTTGTTGGGGAAGAGACCCAGTACTTC
TRBJ2-2	TRBD2	-	TRBV7-9	CASGLLAGATGELFF	TGTGCCAGCGGCTTACTAGCGGGAGCCACCGGGGAGCTGTTTTTT
TRBJ2-7	-	-	TRBV29-1	CSVDPGQTNRNEQYF	TGCAGCGTGGACCCCGGGCAGACGAACAGAAACGAGCAGTACTTC
TRBJ2-2	-	-	TRBV14	CASSHASRGTQGLFF	TGTGCCAGCAGCCACGCCTCCCGGGGGACCCAAGGGCTGTTTTTT
TRBJ1-2	-	-	TRBV27	CASSLSIPPVMGGYTF	TGTGCCAGCAGTTTATCTATCCCTCCGGTTATGGGCGGCTACACCTTC
TRBJ1-2	-	-	TRBV29-1	CSVVRGGLNYGYTF	TGCAGCGTTGTAAGGGGGGGGTTAAACTATGGCTACACCTTC